The rows below give T cell receptor beta chains drawn from one sample of a study of shared clonotypes between healthy human individuals. Sequencing used immunoSEQ multiplex PCR; TCRdb keeps in-frame clones, though not all of them. The table has about a million clones, more than 60% seen once. The sample was memory CD4+ T cells sorted from blood. The receptors here all came from a man between 18 and 29 years old in good health. Both conserved end residues are part of each CDR3. D genes are given only for firm matches. Only part of the rows carry a size: once, few, many, or a class if the clone is expanded.

J	size	V	D	CDR3	DNA
TRBJ1-2	NA	TRBV10-3	NA	CAISESGFGYTF	TGTGCCATCAGTGAGTCGGGGTTTGGCTACACCTTC
TRBJ2-2	NA	TRBV5-4	NA	CASRPRGGPGQGDTGELFF	TGTGCCAGCAGACCCCGGGGGGGCCCGGGACAGGGCGACACCGGGGAGCTGTTTTTT
TRBJ2-7	NA	TRBV25-1	NA	CASSELAEQYF	TGTGCCAGCAGTGAATTGGCCGAGCAGTACTTC
TRBJ2-7	NA	TRBV28	TRBD1	CASSTTGAGFEQYF	TGTGCCAGCAGTACAACAGGGGCAGGGTTCGAGCAGTACTTC
TRBJ1-2	NA	TRBV5-1	NA	CASSLTPGSYGYTF	TGCGCCAGCAGCTTGACCCCCGGGAGCTATGGCTACACCTTC
TRBJ1-4	NA	TRBV7-2	TRBD1	CASRSSPGQGSEKLFF	TGTGCCAGCAGAAGTAGTCCGGGACAGGGGAGCGAAAAACTGTTTTTT
TRBJ1-3	few	TRBV7-2	NA	CASSLGGVAGNTIYF	TGTGCCAGCAGCTTAGGAGGGGTGGCTGGAAACACCATATATTTT
TRBJ1-2	NA	TRBV5-6	NA	CASSLPGPNYGYTF	TGTGCCAGCAGCTTGCCAGGGCCTAACTATGGCTACACCTTC
TRBJ2-7	NA	TRBV30	TRBD2	CAWSVLAEYEQYF	TGTGCCTGGAGTGTACTAGCGGAGTACGAGCAGTACTTC
TRBJ2-3	NA	TRBV4-1	TRBD2	CASSLPARGGTDTQYF	TGCGCCAGCAGCCTCCCTGCGCGGGGGGGCACAGATACGCAGTATTTT
TRBJ2-3	once	TRBV5-1	TRBD2	CASSLGTSPDTQYF	TGCGCCAGCAGCCTAGGGACTAGCCCAGATACGCAGTATTTT
TRBJ2-4	NA	TRBV10-3	NA	CAISPAKNIQYF	TGTGCCATCAGTCCCGCCAAAAACATTCAGTACTTC
TRBJ2-7	NA	TRBV2	NA	CASSEWSYEQYF	TGTGCCAGCAGTGAGTGGTCCTACGAGCAGTACTTC
TRBJ1-4	NA	TRBV5-1	NA	CASSLRGNNEKLFF	TGCGCCAGCAGCTTGCGAGGGAATAATGAAAAACTGTTTTTT
TRBJ2-7	once	TRBV14	NA	CASSRRIDKRYEQYF	TGTGCCAGCAGCCGCCGGATCGACAAGCGCTACGAGCAGTACTTC